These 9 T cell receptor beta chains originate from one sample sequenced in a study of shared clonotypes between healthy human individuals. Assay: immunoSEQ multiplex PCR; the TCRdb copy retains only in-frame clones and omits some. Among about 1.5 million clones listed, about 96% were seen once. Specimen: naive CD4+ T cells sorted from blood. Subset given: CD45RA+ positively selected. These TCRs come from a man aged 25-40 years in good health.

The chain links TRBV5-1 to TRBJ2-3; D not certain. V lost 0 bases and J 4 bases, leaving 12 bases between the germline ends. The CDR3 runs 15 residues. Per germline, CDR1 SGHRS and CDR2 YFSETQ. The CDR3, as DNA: TGCGCCAGCAGCTTGGTGTCATCTCGGGCAGATACGCAGTATTTT. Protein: CASSLVSSRADTQYF.

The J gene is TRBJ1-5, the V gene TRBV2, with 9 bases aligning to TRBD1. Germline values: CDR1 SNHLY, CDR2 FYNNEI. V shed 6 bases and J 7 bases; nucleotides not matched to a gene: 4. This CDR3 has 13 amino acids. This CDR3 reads CASSADRGQPQHF. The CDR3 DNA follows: TGTGCCAGCAGCGCGGACAGGGGACAGCCCCAGCATTTT.

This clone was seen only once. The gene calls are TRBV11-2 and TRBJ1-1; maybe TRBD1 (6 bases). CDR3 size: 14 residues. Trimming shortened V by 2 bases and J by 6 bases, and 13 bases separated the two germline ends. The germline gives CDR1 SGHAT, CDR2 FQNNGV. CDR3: CASSLITGMAEAFF. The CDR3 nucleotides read TGTGCCAGCAGCTTAATCACAGGGATGGCTGAAGCTTTCTTT.

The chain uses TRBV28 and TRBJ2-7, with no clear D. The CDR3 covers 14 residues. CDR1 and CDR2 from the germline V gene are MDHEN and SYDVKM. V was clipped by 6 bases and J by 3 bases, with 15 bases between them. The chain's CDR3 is CASRPDTVLYEQYF. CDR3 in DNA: TGTGCCAGCAGGCCAGACACGGTCCTCTACGAGCAGTACTTC.

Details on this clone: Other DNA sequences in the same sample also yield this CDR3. CDR3 sequence (DNA): TGCGCCAGCAGCCCAGCAGGCAATGAGCAGTTCTTC. Its translation is CASSPAGNEQFF. The rearrangement links TRBV5-1 to TRBJ2-1; no clear D gene. This CDR3 contains 12 residues. Germline V gene sequence: CDR1 SGHRS, CDR2 YFSETQ. V lost 4 bases, J lost 6 bases, and 8 bases lay in between.

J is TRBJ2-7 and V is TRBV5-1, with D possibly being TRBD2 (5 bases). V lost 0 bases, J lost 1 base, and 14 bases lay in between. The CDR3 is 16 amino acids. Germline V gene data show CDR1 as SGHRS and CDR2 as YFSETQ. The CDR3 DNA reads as TGCGCCAGCAGCTTGGCTGTCCAATCGGGGTCCTACGAGCAGTACTTC. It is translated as CASSLAVQSGSYEQYF.

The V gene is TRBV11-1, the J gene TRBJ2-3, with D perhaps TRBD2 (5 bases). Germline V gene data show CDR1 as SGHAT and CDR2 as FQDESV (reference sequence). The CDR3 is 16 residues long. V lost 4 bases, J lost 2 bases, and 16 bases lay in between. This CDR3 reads CASSSGIGLNTDTQYF. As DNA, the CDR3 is TGTGCCAGCAGCTCGGGGATTGGGTTGAACACAGATACGCAGTATTTT.

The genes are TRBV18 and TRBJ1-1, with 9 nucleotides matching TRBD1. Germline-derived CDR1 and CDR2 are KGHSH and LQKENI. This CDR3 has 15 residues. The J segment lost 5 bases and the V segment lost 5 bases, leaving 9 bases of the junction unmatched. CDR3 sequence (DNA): TGTGCCAGCTCATATCGGACAGGGGTCGAAACTGAAGCTTTCTTT. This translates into CASSYRTGVETEAFF.

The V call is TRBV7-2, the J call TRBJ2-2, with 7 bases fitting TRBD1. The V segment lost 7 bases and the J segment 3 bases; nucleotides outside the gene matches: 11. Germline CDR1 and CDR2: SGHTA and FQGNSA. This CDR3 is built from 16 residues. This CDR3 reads CASISAGDSDTGELFF. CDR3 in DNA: TGTGCCAGCATATCGGCCGGGGACAGTGACACCGGGGAGCTGTTTTTT.